This is a list of T cell receptor beta chains from one sample in a study of vaccination effects on CD4 cells after COVID-19. Assay: immunoSEQ multiplex PCR; the TCRdb copy retains only in-frame clones and omits some. The table includes 50,000 to 60,000 clones, roughly 70% detected once. No antigen has been identified for these receptors. The sample in question was CD4+ T cells from PBMCs cultured with SARS-CoV-2 spike peptides, obtained before COVID-19 vaccination. Receptors were obtained from a human donor who received a COVID-19 vaccine. The CDR3 runs from the conserved cysteine through the conserved F or W. D genes are given only for firm matches. Clone size is stated in some rows and not others, as once, few, many or a class when expanded.

j_call v_call clone_size d_call cdr3_length cdr3_nt cdr3_aa
TRBJ1-2 TRBV7-8 - - 13 TGTGCCAGCAGTAAACGCGTCGGGGGTGGCTACACCTTC CASSKRVGGGYTF
TRBJ2-7 TRBV6-5 - TRBD2 15 TGTGCCAGCAGTTACGCTAGCGGGAGGGTCTACGAGCAGTACTTC CASSYASGRVYEQYF
TRBJ1-6 TRBV6-1 once - 14 TGTGCCAGCAGTGAACAGACAGATAATTCACCCCTCCACTTT CASSEQTDNSPLHF
TRBJ1-1 TRBV6-4 - TRBD1 16 TGTGCCAGCAGTGACCTGAACAGGGGACAAAACACTGAAGCTTTCTTT CASSDLNRGQNTEAFF
TRBJ2-2 TRBV5-5 - TRBD2 15 TGTGCCAGCAGCCAGGTCAGCGGGACGTCCGGGGAGCTGTTTTTT CASSQVSGTSGELFF
TRBJ1-1 TRBV29-1 - - 12 TGCAGCGTTGACGGGGAAAGTGTCGAAGCTTTCTTT CSVDGESVEAFF
TRBJ1-2 TRBV5-1 - - 15 TGCGCCAGCAGCTTGGTCGTCAGGGCGGACTATGGCTACACCTTC CASSLVVRADYGYTF
TRBJ2-7 TRBV30 - TRBD2 14 TGTGCCTGGAGTGTACGTAGCGGGGACCCCCCCCAGTACTTC CAWSVRSGDPPQYF
TRBJ2-3 TRBV7-9 - TRBD2 16 TGTGCCAGCAGCAAATGGACTAGCGGGGGCACAGATACGCAGTATTTT CASSKWTSGGTDTQYF
TRBJ2-7 TRBV11-2 once TRBD2 16 TGTGCCAGCAGCCCCCGCTCTAGCGGGAGAGGCGACGAGCAGTACTTC CASSPRSSGRGDEQYF
TRBJ1-4 TRBV29-1 once - 13 TGCAGCGTGGTCCACAGAGGGGATGAAAAACTGTTTTTT CSVVHRGDEKLFF
TRBJ2-7 TRBV18 - - 14 TGTGCCAGCTCAAAAGGGGCAGTTACCTACGAGCAGTACTTC CASSKGAVTYEQYF
TRBJ2-3 TRBV3-1/TRBV3-2 once - 16 TGTGCCAGCAGCCAAGAGGGGCGGGGTAGCACAGATACGCAGTATTTT CASSQEGRGSTDTQYF
TRBJ2-1 TRBV29-1 - TRBD2 18 TGCAGCGTTACCGTAAAACTAGCGGGAAAGGCCTTAGTCCATGAGCAGTTCTTC CSVTVKLAGKALVHEQFF
TRBJ2-3 TRBV7-8 - TRBD2 20 TGTGCCAGCAGCTTAGCAGGCTGGGAAATAGCGGGAGGGAGTGGAGATACGCAGTATTTT CASSLAGWEIAGGSGDTQYF
TRBJ1-3 TRBV9 - TRBD1 15 TGTGCCAGCAGCGTCCGGCAGGGGGCTGGAAACACCATATATTTT CASSVRQGAGNTIYF
TRBJ1-1 TRBV11-1 - - 14 TGTGCCAGCAGCACCAACCGGGGGAACACTGAAGCTTTCTTT CASSTNRGNTEAFF
TRBJ2-5 TRBV7-9 few - 14 TGTGCCAGCAGCTTAGTGTCGGTGGAAGAGACCCAGTACTTC CASSLVSVEETQYF
TRBJ2-7 TRBV5-1 - - 14 TGCGCCAGCAGCGACCAGGACGGCTCCTACGAGCAGTACTTC CASSDQDGSYEQYF
TRBJ2-1 TRBV27 few TRBD1 15 TGTGCCAGCAGTTTAGGGACAGACTCCTACAATGAGCAGTTCTTC CASSLGTDSYNEQFF
TRBJ1-1 TRBV6-5 - - 12 TGTGCCAGCAGGGGAGCGGGGGGGGAAGCTTTCTTT CASRGAGGEAFF
TRBJ2-1 TRBV9 few - 15 TGTGCCAGCAGCGTAGGCATTCGGGGGTACAATGAGCAGTTCTTC CASSVGIRGYNEQFF
TRBJ2-7 TRBV25-1 - TRBD1 16 TGTGCCAGCAGTGTCGGTCCCCGACAGGGTTATTACGAGCAGTACTTC CASSVGPRQGYYEQYF
TRBJ1-6 TRBV7-2 - - 12 TGTGCCAGCAGCCTCCTGGGTTCACCCCTCCACTTT CASSLLGSPLHF
TRBJ1-6 TRBV6-4 - - 13 TGTGCCAGCAGTGACGAGCAGAATTCACCCCTCCACTTT CASSDEQNSPLHF
TRBJ2-7 TRBV11-2 - - 14 TGTGCCAGCAGCTTAGAGGGCACATCGAGGGAGCAGTACTTC CASSLEGTSREQYF
TRBJ2-1 TRBV11-2 once TRBD1 14 TGTGCCAGCAGATGGGACAGGGGAGTGGATGAGCAGTTCTTC CASRWDRGVDEQFF
TRBJ1-2 TRBV3-1/TRBV3-2 - TRBD1 15 TGTGCCAGCAGCCAAGTAGCAGGGGGCCGTTATGGCTACACCTTC CASSQVAGGRYGYTF
TRBJ2-7 TRBV30 once - 14 TGTGCCTGGAGTGGTAAGGCAATCCACTACGAGCAGTACTTC CAWSGKAIHYEQYF
TRBJ1-2 TRBV28 - - 11 TGTGCCAGCAGTTTGGACTATGGCTACACCTTC CASSLDYGYTF
TRBJ2-1 TRBV5-1 - TRBD2 18 TGCGCCAGCAGCTTGTTGGTTAGCGGGGGCTCCCATGGCAATGAGCAGTTCTTC CASSLLVSGGSHGNEQFF
TRBJ2-7 TRBV23-1 few - 13 TGCGCCAGCAGCCAGCTAGAGGGCTACGAGCAGTACTTC CASSQLEGYEQYF
TRBJ2-7 TRBV6-5 - - 12 TGTGCCAGCAGGCGGGATACCTACGAGCAGTACTTC CASRRDTYEQYF
TRBJ1-1 TRBV7-9 - TRBD1 15 TGTGCCAGCAGCCCTCCCGGACAGGCACTCACTGAAGCTTTCTTT CASSPPGQALTEAFF
TRBJ1-5 TRBV7-9 - - 12 TGTGCCAGCAGCCGTAGCAATCAGCCCCAGCATTTT CASSRSNQPQHF
TRBJ1-2 TRBV13 - - 14 TGTGCCAGCAGCTTAATGGGGGAAGAATATGGCTACACCTTC CASSLMGEEYGYTF
TRBJ1-1 TRBV5-4 - TRBD1 14 TGTGCCAGCAGCATTCCGGGACAGCGAGCGCAAGCTTTCTTT CASSIPGQRAQAFF
TRBJ1-1 TRBV29-1 - - 15 TGCAGCGTCGCCCCGCGCCCGACCCTGAACACTGAAGCTTTCTTT CSVAPRPTLNTEAFF
TRBJ1-2 TRBV7-9 few - 14 TGTGCCAGCAGCTTATACGAGATGAGCTATGGCTACACCTTC CASSLYEMSYGYTF
TRBJ2-2 TRBV7-8 - - 12 TGTGCCAGCAGCTCTCGGACCGGGGAGCTGTTTTTT CASSSRTGELFF
TRBJ1-1 TRBV24-1 - - 12 TGTGCCACCAGCCGGGGGCAAGGTGAAGCTTTCTTT CATSRGQGEAFF
TRBJ2-7 TRBV3-1/TRBV3-2 - - 17 TGTGCCAGCAGCCAAGTGGGAGCAGGGATCCTCTCCTACGAGCAGTACTTC CASSQVGAGILSYEQYF
TRBJ2-3 TRBV10-3 - - 12 TGTGCCATCAGCAGCAGGGCGGATACGCAGTATTTT CAISSRADTQYF
TRBJ2-7 TRBV10-2 few TRBD2 15 TGCGCCAGCAGTTCCTCGACTAGCGGGAGGGGAAAGCAGTACTTC CASSSSTSGRGKQYF
TRBJ2-5 TRBV30 - - 13 TGTGCCTGGAGTGTGTTTCTAGTAAAGACCCAGTACTTC CAWSVFLVKTQYF
TRBJ1-4 TRBV20-1 - - 11 TGCAGTGCTTGGGAGAATGAAAAACTGTTTTTT CSAWENEKLFF
TRBJ2-1 TRBV11-2 - TRBD2 16 TGTGCCAGCAGCTTAGATTCCAGCGGGGGGGCCCGGGAGCAGTTCTTC CASSLDSSGGAREQFF
TRBJ1-5 TRBV4-1 once TRBD1 16 TGCGCCAGCAGCCAAACGGACAGGGCGGGTAATCAGCCCCAGCATTTT CASSQTDRAGNQPQHF
TRBJ1-3 TRBV9 - - 16 TGTGCCAGCAGCGTAGCTGGGGGTATCGCTGGAAACACCATATATTTT CASSVAGGIAGNTIYF
TRBJ1-1 TRBV30 - - 15 TGTGCCTGGAGTGCCCTCAGGGTCGGGAACACTGAAGCTTTCTTT CAWSALRVGNTEAFF
TRBJ2-1 TRBV11-2 once TRBD2 15 TGTGCCAGCAGCTTAGAGCCTAGCGGGAACAATGAGCAGTTCTTC CASSLEPSGNNEQFF
TRBJ1-6 TRBV3-1/TRBV3-2 - TRBD1 14 TGTGCCAGCAGCCAACGGGACAGAAATTCACCCCTCCACTTT CASSQRDRNSPLHF
TRBJ1-1 TRBV19 once TRBD1 14 TGTGCCACCCAACAGGGGAGGTTGGGCACTGAAGCTTTCTTT CATQQGRLGTEAFF
TRBJ2-1 TRBV19 - TRBD2 14 TGTGCCAGTAGTAAGGCTCCTAGCGGGGGCCCGGGGTTCTTC CASSKAPSGGPGFF
TRBJ2-1 TRBV6-2/TRBV6-3 - TRBD1 15 TGTGCCAGCAGTTACGGACAGGGGGACTACAATGAGCAGTTCTTC CASSYGQGDYNEQFF
TRBJ2-3 TRBV4-1 once - 14 TGCGCCAGCAGCCAAAGCGGGAGCACAGATACGCAGTATTTT CASSQSGSTDTQYF
TRBJ2-5 TRBV5-4 - TRBD2 16 TGTGCCAGCAGCTTCCCTGGTGCTAGCGGGATAGAGACCCAGTACTTC CASSFPGASGIETQYF
TRBJ1-3 TRBV3-1/TRBV3-2 - - 14 TGTGCCAGCAGCCAAGATAACTCCGGAAACACCATATATTTT CASSQDNSGNTIYF
TRBJ1-2 TRBV18 few - 15 TGTGCCAGCTCACCCCCAGACAGGCGCCGCTATGGCTACACCTTC CASSPPDRRRYGYTF